This TCR beta chain derives from a study of blood T cell repertoires in COVID-19. Some clones are missing from TCRdb's copy, which holds only in-frame ones; the method was immunoSEQ multiplex PCR. The sample shows approximately 100,000 clones, 85% of them seen only once. This CDR3 comprises 15 residues. The germline gives CDR1 SNHLY, CDR2 FYNNEI. Trimming cost V 5 bases and J 3 bases; bases outside gene matches: 9. Specimen: peripheral blood. This clonotype was sampled from a man aged 80 or over with acute or convalescent COVID-19. The rearrangement joins TRBV2 to TRBJ1-2, with 7 positions matching TRBD1. The CDR3 reads CASSLGQGGYYGYTF. CDR3 nucleotide sequence: TGTGCCAGCAGTTTGGGTCAGGGGGGTTACTATGGCTACACCTTC.